The sequence of this TCR beta chain was determined in a study of cytotoxic CD8 clonotypes in ibrutinib-treated CLL. Study at large: IGHV unmutated under 18; relapsed/refractory about a dozen; treatment-naive over 14. Productive templates per sample averaged 255,043; productive rearrangements, some 99,000. Study outcomes and limitations: Circulating CD8+ T-cell counts were tracked by baseline clonality, which exceeded that of age-matched healthy donors.

The planned depth of sequencing spanned 1 in 200,000 to 1 in 1 million T cells. Generated by immunoSEQ multiplex PCR, the TCRdb table keeps only in-frame clones and is missing some. The data show around 310,000 clones, 80% seen once. With regard to this clone: Its antigen is as yet unknown.

The CDR3 consists of 22 residues. The ends lost 1 base at V and 0 bases at J; junction bases unmatched: 20. CDR1 is SGHDN, CDR2 FVKESK, per germline. V gene TRBV14 combines with J gene TRBJ2-3; 9 positions match TRBD2. This TCR was recovered from a human donor with chronic lymphocytic leukemia. The sample in question was PBMCs, obtained before ibrutinib treatment. CDR3 in amino acids: CASSQVSGGRAVNSSSTDTQYF. CDR3 nucleotide sequence: TGTGCCAGCAGCCAAGTTTCGGGCGGGAGGGCCGTTAATTCTTCTAGCACAGATACGCAGTATTTT.